This T cell receptor (beta chain) was profiled in a study of blood T cell repertoires in COVID-19. Across the whole study: Specimens from acute and convalescent COVID-19 originated in the United States, Italy and Spain. PBMCs, B-cell-depleted T cells, or T cells were the source of the cDNA or gDNA that made up the material.

Some clones are missing from TCRdb's copy, which holds only in-frame ones; the method was immunoSEQ multiplex PCR. The table lists tens of thousands of clones, 75% to 80% of them singletons, with around 2% in the top ten. V lost 3 bases and J 6 bases, leaving 9 bases between the germline ends. CDR1 SGHDT and CDR2 YYEEEE come from the germline V gene. The CDR3 runs 12 residues. This receptor was identified in a man aged 65-85 years with COVID-19, enrolled during active disease. The chain joins TRBV5-6 to TRBJ1-2, with D uncertain. Sequenced input: peripheral blood. The CDR3 is CASSWRVDGYTF. In DNA, the CDR3 is TGTGCCAGCAGCTGGAGGGTGGATGGCTACACCTTC.